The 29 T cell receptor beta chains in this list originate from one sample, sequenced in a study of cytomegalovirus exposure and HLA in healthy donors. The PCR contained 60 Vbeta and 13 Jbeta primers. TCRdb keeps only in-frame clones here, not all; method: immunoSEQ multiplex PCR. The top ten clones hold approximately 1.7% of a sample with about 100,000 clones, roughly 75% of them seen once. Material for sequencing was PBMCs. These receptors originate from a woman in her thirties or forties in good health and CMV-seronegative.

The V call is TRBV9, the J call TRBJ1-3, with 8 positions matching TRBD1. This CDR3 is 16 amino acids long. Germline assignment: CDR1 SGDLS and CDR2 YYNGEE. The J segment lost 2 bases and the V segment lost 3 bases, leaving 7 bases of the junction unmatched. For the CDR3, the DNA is TGTGCCAGCAGCGGTACAGGGGGACTAACTGGAAACACCATATATTTT. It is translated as CASSGTGGLTGNTIYF. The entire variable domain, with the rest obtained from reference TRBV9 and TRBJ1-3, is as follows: DSGVTQTPKHLITATGQRVTLRCSPRSGDLSVYWYQQSLDQGLQFLIQYYNGEERAKGNILERFSAQQFPDLHSELNLSSLELGDSALYFCASSGTGGLTGNTIYFGEGSWLTVV.

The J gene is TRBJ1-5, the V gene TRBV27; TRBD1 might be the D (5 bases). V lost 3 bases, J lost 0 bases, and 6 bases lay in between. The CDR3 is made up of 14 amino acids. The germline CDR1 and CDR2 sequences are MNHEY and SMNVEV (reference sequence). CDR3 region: CASSFQGSNQPQHF. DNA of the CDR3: TGTGCCAGCAGTTTTCAGGGTAGCAATCAGCCCCAGCATTTT.

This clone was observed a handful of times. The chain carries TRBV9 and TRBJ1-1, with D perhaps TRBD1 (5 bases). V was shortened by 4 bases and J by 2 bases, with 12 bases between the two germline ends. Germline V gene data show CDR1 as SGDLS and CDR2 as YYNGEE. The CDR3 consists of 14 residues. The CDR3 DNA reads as TGTGCCAGCAGCACAATTGGGGCAAACACTGAAGCTTTCTTT. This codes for CASSTIGANTEAFF.

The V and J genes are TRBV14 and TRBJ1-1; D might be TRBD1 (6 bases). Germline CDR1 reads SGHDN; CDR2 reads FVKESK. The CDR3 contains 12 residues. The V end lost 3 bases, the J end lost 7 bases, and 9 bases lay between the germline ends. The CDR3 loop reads CASSQGQNEAFF. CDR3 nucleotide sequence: TGTGCCAGCAGCCAGGGACAAAATGAAGCTTTCTTT.

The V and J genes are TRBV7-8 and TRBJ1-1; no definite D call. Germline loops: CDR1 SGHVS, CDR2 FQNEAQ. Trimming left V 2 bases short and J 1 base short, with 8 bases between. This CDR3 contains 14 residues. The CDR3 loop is CASSLQTSNTEAFF. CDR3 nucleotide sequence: TGTGCCAGCAGCTTACAAACTTCGAACACTGAAGCTTTCTTT.

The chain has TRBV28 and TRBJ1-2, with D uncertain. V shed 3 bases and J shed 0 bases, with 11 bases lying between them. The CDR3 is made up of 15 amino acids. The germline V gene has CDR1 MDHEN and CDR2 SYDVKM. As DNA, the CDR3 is TGTGCCAGCAGTTTTGCCCTACAGTCTAACTATGGCTACACCTTC. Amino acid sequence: CASSFALQSNYGYTF.

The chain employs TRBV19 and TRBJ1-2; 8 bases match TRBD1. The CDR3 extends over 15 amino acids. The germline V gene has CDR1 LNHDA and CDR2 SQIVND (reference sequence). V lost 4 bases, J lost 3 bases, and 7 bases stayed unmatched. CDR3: CASSRTGRYDYGYTF. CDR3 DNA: TGTGCCAGTAGTAGGACAGGGCGGTACGACTATGGCTACACCTTC.

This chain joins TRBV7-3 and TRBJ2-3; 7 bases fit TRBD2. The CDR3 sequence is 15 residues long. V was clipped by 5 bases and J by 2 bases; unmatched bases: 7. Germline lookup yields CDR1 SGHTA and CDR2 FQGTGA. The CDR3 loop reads CASSPSAGPTDTQYF. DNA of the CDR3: TGTGCCAGCAGCCCTTCAGCGGGGCCCACAGATACGCAGTATTTT.

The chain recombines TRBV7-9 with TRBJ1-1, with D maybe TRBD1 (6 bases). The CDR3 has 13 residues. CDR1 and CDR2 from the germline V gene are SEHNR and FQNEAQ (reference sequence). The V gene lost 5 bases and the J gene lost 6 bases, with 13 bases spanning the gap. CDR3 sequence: CASSPGHLPEAFF. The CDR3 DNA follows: TGTGCCAGCAGCCCGGGACACCTCCCTGAAGCTTTCTTT.

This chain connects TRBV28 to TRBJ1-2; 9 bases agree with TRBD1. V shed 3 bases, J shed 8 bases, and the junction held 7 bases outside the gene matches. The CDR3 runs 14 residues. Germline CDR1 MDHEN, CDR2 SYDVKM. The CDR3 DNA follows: TGTGCCAGCAGTTTCGTCACAGGGGGCGCCGGCTACACCTTC. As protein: CASSFVTGGAGYTF.

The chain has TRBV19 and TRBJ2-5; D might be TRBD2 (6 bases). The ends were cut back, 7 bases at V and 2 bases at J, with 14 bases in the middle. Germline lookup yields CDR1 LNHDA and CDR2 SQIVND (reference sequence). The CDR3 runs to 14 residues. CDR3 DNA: TGTGCCAGTAACTTCGGGGGTGCGCAAGAGACCCAGTACTTC. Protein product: CASNFGGAQETQYF.

CDR3 sequence reads: CASSAPGTSLHEQFF. The CDR3 nucleotides read TGTGCCAGCAGCGCCCCCGGGACTAGCCTGCATGAGCAGTTCTTC. V gene TRBV9 combines with J gene TRBJ2-1; 9 nucleotides agree with TRBD2. Germline values: CDR1 SGDLS, CDR2 YYNGEE. With 3 bases clipped from V and 8 bases from J, the junction kept 9 bases outside the gene matches. The CDR3 length is 15 residues.

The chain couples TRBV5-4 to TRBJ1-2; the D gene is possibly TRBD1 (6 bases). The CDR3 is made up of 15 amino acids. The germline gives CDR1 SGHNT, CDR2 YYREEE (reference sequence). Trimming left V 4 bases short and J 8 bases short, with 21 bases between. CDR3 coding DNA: TGTGCCAGCAGCATCCCGGACAGTGCCCAGGGGGGCTACACCTTC. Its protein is CASSIPDSAQGGYTF.

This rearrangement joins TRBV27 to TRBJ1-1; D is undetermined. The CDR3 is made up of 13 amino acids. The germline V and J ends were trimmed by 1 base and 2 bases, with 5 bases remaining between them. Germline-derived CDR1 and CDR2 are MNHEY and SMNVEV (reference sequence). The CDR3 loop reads CASSLYTNTEAFF. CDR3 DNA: TGTGCCAGCAGTTTATACACCAACACTGAAGCTTTCTTT.

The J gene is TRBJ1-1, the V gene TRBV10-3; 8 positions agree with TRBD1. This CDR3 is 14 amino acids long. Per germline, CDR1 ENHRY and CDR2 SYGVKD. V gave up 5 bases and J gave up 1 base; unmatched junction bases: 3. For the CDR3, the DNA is TGTGCCATCAGTCTGGGGACAGGGAACACTGAAGCTTTCTTT. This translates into CAISLGTGNTEAFF.

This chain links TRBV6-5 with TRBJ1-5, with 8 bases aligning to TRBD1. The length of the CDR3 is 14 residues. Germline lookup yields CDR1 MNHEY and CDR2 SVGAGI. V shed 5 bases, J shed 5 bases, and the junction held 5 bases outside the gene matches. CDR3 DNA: TGTGCCAGCAGTGAACAGGGGGGGTATCAGCCCCAGCATTTT. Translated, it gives CASSEQGGYQPQHF.

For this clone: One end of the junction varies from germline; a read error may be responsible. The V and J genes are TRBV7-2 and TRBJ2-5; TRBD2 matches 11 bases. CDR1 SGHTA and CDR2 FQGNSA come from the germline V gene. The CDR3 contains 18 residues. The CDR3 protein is CVSSEPRLAGGGQETQYF. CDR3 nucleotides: TGTGTCAGCAGCGAACCCCGGTTAGCGGGAGGGGGCCAAGAGACCCAGTACTTC.

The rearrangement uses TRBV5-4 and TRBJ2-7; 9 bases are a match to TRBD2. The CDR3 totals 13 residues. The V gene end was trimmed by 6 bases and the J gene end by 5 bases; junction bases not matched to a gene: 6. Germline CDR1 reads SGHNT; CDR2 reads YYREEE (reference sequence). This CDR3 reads CASNLGLANEQYF. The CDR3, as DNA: TGTGCCAGCAACCTCGGACTAGCGAACGAGCAGTACTTC.

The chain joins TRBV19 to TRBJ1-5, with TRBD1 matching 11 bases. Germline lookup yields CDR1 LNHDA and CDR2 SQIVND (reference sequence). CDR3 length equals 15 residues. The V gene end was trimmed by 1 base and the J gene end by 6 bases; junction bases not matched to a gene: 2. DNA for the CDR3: TGTGCCAGTAGTATAGGCGGACAGGGGGCTCAGCCCCAGCATTTT. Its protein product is CASSIGGQGAQPQHF.

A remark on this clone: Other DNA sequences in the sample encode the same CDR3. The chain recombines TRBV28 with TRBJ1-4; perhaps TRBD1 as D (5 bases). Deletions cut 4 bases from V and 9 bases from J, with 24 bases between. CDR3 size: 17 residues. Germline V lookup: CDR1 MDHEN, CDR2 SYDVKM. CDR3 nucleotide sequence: TGTGCCAGCAGTTCGTTGGTTAAGGGGACGGGGGAAAAAAAACTGTTTTTT. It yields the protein CASSSLVKGTGEKKLFF.

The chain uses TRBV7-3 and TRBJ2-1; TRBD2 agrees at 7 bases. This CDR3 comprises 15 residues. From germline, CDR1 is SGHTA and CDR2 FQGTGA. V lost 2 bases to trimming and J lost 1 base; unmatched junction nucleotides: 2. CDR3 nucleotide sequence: TGTGCCAGCAGCTTAGGCGGGGGATCCTACAATGAGCAGTTCTTC. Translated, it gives CASSLGGGSYNEQFF.

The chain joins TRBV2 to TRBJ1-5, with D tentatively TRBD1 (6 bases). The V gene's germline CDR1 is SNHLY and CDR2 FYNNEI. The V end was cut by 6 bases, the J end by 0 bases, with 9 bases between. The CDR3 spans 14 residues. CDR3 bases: TGTGCCAGCAGCGGACAGTATAGCAATCAGCCCCAGCATTTT. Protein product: CASSGQYSNQPQHF.

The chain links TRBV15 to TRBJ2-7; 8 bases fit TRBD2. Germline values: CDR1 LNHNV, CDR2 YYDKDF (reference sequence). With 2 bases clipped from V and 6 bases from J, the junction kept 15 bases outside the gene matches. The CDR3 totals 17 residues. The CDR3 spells CATSRSGTSRLLGEQYF. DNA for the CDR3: TGTGCCACCAGCAGATCCGGGACTAGTCGGCTCCTCGGCGAGCAGTACTTC.

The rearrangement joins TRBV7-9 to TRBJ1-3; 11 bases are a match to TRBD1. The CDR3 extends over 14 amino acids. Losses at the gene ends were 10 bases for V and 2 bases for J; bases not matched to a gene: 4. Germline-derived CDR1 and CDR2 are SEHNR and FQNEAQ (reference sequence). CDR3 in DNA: TGTGCCACGGACAGGGGGCAAGCTGGAAACACCATATATTTT. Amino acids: CATDRGQAGNTIYF. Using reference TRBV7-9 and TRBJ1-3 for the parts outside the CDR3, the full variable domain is DTGVSQNPRHKITKRGQNVTFRCDPISEHNRLYWYRQTLGQGPEFLTYFQNEAQLEKSRLLSDRFSAERPKGSFSTLEIQRTEQGDSAMYLCATDRGQAGNTIYFGEGSWLTVV.

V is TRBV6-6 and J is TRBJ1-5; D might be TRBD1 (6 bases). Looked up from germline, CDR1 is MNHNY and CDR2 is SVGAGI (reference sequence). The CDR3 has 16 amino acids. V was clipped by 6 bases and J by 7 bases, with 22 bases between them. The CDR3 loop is CASRDTGTPYAQPQHF. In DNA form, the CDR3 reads TGTGCCAGCAGAGATACCGGGACACCCTACGCCCAGCCCCAGCATTTT.

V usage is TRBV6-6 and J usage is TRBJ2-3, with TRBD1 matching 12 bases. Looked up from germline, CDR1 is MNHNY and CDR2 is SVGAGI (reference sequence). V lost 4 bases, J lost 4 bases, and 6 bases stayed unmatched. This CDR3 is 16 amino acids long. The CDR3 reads CASSFPGQGAPDTQYF. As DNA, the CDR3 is TGTGCCAGCAGTTTTCCGGGACAGGGGGCACCAGATACGCAGTATTTT.

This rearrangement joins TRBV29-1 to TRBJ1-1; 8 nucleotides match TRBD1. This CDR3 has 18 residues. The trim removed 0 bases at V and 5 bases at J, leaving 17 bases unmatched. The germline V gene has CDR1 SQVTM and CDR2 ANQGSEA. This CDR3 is CSVEDILAGRGRRTEAFF. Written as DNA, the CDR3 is TGCAGCGTTGAAGACATCCTGGCCGGCAGGGGGCGACGGACTGAAGCTTTCTTT. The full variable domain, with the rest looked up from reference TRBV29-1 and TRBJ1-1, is SAVISQKPSRDICQRGTSLTIQCQVDSQVTMMFWYRQQPGQSLTLIATANQGSEATYESGFVIDKFPISRPNLTFSTLTVSNMSPEDSSIYLCSVEDILAGRGRRTEAFFGQGTRLTVV.

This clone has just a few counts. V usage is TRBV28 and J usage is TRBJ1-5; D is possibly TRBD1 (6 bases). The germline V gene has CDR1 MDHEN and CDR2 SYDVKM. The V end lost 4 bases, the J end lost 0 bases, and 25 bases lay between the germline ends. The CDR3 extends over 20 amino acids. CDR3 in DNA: TGTGCCAGCAGTTATAGGGGGACCTGGGTGAACTCAAATAGCAATCAGCCCCAGCATTTT. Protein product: CASSYRGTWVNSNSNQPQHF.

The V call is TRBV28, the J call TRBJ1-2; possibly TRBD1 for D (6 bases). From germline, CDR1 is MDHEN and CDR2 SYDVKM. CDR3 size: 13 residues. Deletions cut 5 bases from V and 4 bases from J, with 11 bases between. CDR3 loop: CASSPTGLYGYTF. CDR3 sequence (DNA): TGTGCCAGCAGTCCGACAGGTCTCTATGGCTACACCTTC.